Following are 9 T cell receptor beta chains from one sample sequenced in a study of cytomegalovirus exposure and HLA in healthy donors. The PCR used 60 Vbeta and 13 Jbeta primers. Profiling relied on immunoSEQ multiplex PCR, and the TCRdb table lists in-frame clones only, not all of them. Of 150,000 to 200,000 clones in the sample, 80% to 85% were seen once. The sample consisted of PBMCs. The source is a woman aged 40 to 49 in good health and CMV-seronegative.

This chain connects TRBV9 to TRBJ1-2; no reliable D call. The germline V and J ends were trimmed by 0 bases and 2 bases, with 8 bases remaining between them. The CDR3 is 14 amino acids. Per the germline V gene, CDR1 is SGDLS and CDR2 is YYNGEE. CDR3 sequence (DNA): TGTGCCAGCAGCGTAGCTACCAACAACTATGGCTACACCTTC. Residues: CASSVATNNYGYTF. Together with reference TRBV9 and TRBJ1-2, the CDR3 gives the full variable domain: DSGVTQTPKHLITATGQRVTLRCSPRSGDLSVYWYQQSLDQGLQFLIQYYNGEERAKGNILERFSAQQFPDLHSELNLSSLELGDSALYFCASSVATNNYGYTFGSGTRLTVV.

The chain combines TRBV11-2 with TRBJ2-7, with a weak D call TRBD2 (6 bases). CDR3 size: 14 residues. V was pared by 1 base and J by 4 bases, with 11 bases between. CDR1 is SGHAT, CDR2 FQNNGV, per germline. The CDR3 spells CASSLGGNLYEQYF. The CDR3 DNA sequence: TGTGCCAGCAGCTTAGGCGGGAACTTGTACGAGCAGTACTTC.

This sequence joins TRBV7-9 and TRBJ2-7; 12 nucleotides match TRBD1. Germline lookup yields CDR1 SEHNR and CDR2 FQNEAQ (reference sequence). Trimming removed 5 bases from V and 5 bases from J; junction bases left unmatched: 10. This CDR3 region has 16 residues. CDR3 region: CASSHWPGQGADEQYF. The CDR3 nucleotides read TGTGCCAGCAGCCACTGGCCGGGACAGGGGGCCGACGAGCAGTACTTC.

CDR3 in DNA: TGTGCCAGCAGCGTAGAGGCCCTAGCCTCAGGTGAGCAGTTCTTC. Its protein is CASSVEALASGEQFF. The chain couples TRBV9 to TRBJ2-1; D is perhaps TRBD2 (5 bases). The CDR3 has 15 amino acids. CDR1 is SGDLS and CDR2 is YYNGEE in the germline V gene. V gave up 0 bases and J gave up 9 bases, with 16 bases separating them.

This CDR3 reads CATSRGLAGNEQFF. The CDR3 DNA sequence: TGTGCCACCAGCAGAGGACTAGCCGGCAATGAGCAGTTCTTC. V is TRBV15 and J is TRBJ2-1; 7 bases are a match to TRBD2. Germline V gene sequence: CDR1 LNHNV, CDR2 YYDKDF (reference sequence). The V segment lost 1 base and the J segment 6 bases; nucleotides outside the gene matches: 3. This CDR3 is 14 amino acids long. The whole variable domain, remainder taken from reference TRBV15 and TRBJ2-1, is DAMVIQNPRYQVTQFGKPVTLSCSQTLNHNVMYWYQQKSSQAPKLLFHYYDKDFNNEADTPDNFQSRRPNTSFCFLDIRSPGLGDTAMYLCATSRGLAGNEQFFGPGTRLTVL.

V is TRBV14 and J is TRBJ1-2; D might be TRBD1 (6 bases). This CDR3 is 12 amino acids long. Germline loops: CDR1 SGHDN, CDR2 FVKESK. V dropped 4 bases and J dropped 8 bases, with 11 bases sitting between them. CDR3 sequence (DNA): TGTGCCAGCAGCCCACAGGGTGGGGGCTACACCTTC. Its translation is CASSPQGGGYTF.

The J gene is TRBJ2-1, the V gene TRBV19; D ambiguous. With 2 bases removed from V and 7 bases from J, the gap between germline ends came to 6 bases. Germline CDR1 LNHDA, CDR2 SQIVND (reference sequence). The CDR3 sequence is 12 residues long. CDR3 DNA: TGTGCCAGTAGTATACGAGGAAATGAGCAGTTCTTC. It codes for CASSIRGNEQFF.

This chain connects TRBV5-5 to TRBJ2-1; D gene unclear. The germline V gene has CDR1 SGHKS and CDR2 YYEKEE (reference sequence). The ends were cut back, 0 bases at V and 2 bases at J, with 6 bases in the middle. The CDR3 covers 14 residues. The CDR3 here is CASSLDATYNEQFF. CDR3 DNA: TGTGCCAGCAGCTTGGACGCTACCTACAATGAGCAGTTCTTC.

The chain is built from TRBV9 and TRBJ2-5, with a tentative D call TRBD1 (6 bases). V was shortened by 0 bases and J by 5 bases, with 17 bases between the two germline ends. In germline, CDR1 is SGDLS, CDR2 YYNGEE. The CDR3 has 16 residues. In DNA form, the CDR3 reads TGTGCCAGCAGCGTAGAAGGAGGCAGGGGCGACGAGACCCAGTACTTC. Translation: CASSVEGGRGDETQYF.